Shown below are 19 T cell receptor beta chains from a single sample sequenced in a study of shared clonotypes between healthy human individuals. Assay used: immunoSEQ multiplex PCR; TCRdb lists only in-frame clones, some missing. This table has over 850,000 clones, 70% to 80% appearing once. The source material was memory CD4+ T cells from PBMCs. Subset specified: CD45RA-negative fraction. The receptor source for this set is a man aged 18-30 years in good health. Some clones in this sample may be carry-over from other donors' samples.

This clone came up many times. V and J are TRBV7-8 and TRBJ2-5, with D perhaps matching TRBD1 (6 bases). V was trimmed by 5 bases and J by 9 bases, leaving 19 bases between them. The CDR3 loop spans 14 amino acids. CDR1 is SGHVS, CDR2 FQNEAQ, per germline. The CDR3 sequence is CASSPLTGPGAQYF. In DNA form, the CDR3 reads TGTGCCAGCAGCCCCCTGACGGGCCCAGGGGCCCAGTACTTC. Full variable domain (remainder filled in from reference TRBV7-8 and TRBJ2-5): GAGVSQSPRYKVAKRGQDVALRCDPISGHVSLFWYQQALGQGPEFLTYFQNEAQLDKSGLPSDRFFAERPEGSVSTLKIQRTQQEDSAVYLCASSPLTGPGAQYFGPGTRLLVL.

This clone was recorded a few times. The chain is built from TRBV6-1 and TRBJ1-5; no firm D call. Trimming removed 6 bases at V and 1 base at J, with 10 bases between. The CDR3 length is 14 residues. Germline values: CDR1 MNHNS, CDR2 SASEGT. The CDR3 sequence is CASRNGGSNQPQHF. CDR3 coding DNA: TGTGCCAGCAGGAACGGAGGGAGCAATCAGCCCCAGCATTTT.

This chain links TRBV30 with TRBJ2-3, with 8 bases matching TRBD2. CDR1 is GTSNPN, CDR2 SVGIG, per germline (reference sequence). V shed 4 bases, J shed 6 bases, and the junction held 12 bases outside the gene matches. The CDR3 spans 15 residues. The CDR3, as DNA: TGTGCCTGGAAAGCTAAAGCGGGAGTCGCGGATACGCAGTATTTT. Translation: CAWKAKAGVADTQYF.

The gene calls are TRBV5-4 and TRBJ2-4; weak D call: TRBD1 (6 bases). CDR1 and CDR2 from the germline V gene are SGHNT and YYREEE (reference sequence). The CDR3 length is 15 residues. The germline V and J ends were trimmed by 0 bases and 1 base, with 8 bases remaining between them. The CDR3 spells CASSLVGAAKNIQYF. The CDR3 DNA sequence: TGTGCCAGCAGCTTGGTGGGGGCGGCCAAAAACATTCAGTACTTC.

J is TRBJ2-2 and V is TRBV5-4, with 8 positions matching TRBD2. CDR3 length: 13 amino acids. The germline V gene encodes CDR1 SGHNT and CDR2 YYREEE (reference sequence). Unmatched junction bases numbered 5, after V lost 6 bases and J lost 7 bases. The DNA of the CDR3 is TGTGCCAGCACCTCCGCGGGGGGCGGGGAGCTGTTTTTT. Translating gives CASTSAGGGELFF.

This chain links TRBV7-6 with TRBJ2-7; D is undetermined. In germline, CDR1 is SGHVS, CDR2 FNYEAQ. This CDR3 comprises 13 residues. V was pared by 4 bases and J by 4 bases, with 11 bases between. CDR3 nucleotide sequence: TGTGCCAGCAGCTCACGGACGACGTACGAGCAGTACTTC. Amino acids: CASSSRTTYEQYF.

The V call is TRBV29-1, the J call TRBJ2-3; D not certain. CDR3 length: 12 residues. Trimming removed 4 bases at V and 3 bases at J, with 8 bases between. Germline V gene data show CDR1 as SQVTM and CDR2 as ANQGSEA. The CDR3 DNA reads as TGCAGCGTTGTTTGGGGAACAGATACGCAGTATTTT. Protein product: CSVVWGTDTQYF.

V is TRBV18 and J is TRBJ2-2; 8 positions match TRBD1. Losses at the gene ends were 4 bases for V and 1 base for J; bases not matched to a gene: 2. The CDR3 runs to 15 residues. Germline assignment: CDR1 KGHSH and CDR2 LQKENI. CDR3 amino acids: CASSRGTGNTGELFF. CDR3 coding DNA: TGTGCCAGCTCACGAGGGACAGGGAACACCGGGGAGCTGTTTTTT.

The gene calls are TRBV29-1 and TRBJ2-1; the D gene is possibly TRBD2 (7 bases). Germline CDR1 and CDR2: SQVTM and ANQGSEA. V gave up 7 bases and J gave up 0 bases, with 16 bases separating them. This CDR3 is 15 amino acids long. CDR3 loop: CSGGGRRSSYNEQFF. Written as DNA, the CDR3 is TGCAGCGGGGGGGGCCGGCGTAGCTCCTACAATGAGCAGTTCTTC.

In this sample, this clone turned up many times. This sequence joins TRBV7-2 and TRBJ2-7; D may match TRBD1 or TRBD2 (5 bases each). The V gene's germline CDR1 is SGHTA and CDR2 FQGNSA. The CDR3 runs to 13 residues. V lost 5 bases, J lost 6 bases, and 14 bases lay in between. In DNA, the CDR3 is TGTGCCAGCAGCCGGGACCCCCGCGGCGAGCAGTACTTC. As protein: CASSRDPRGEQYF.

To note about this clone: The sample carries other DNA sequences with the same CDR3. The rearrangement links TRBV18 to TRBJ2-7, with 7 positions matching TRBD1. The CDR3 has 13 amino acids. Germline V gene sequence: CDR1 KGHSH, CDR2 LQKENI. Trimming removed 3 bases from V and 2 bases from J; junction bases left unmatched: 1. Written as DNA, the CDR3 is TGTGCCAGCTCACCGACAGGGACCTACGAGCAGTACTTC. Translation gives CASSPTGTYEQYF.

V and J are TRBV5-1 and TRBJ2-7; TRBD2 is a possible D gene (6 bases). The germline gives CDR1 SGHRS, CDR2 YFSETQ. The CDR3 covers 14 residues. Trimming cost V 6 bases and J 2 bases, with 15 bases left between them. CDR3 in DNA: TGCGCCAGCAACTGGGTCGGGAGACCCTACGAGCAGTACTTC. The encoded protein is CASNWVGRPYEQYF.

This clone was detected a few times. The CDR3 nucleotides are TGTGCCAGCAGCTCTTATACATCTAGGGGATTTACAGATACGCAGTATTTT. Residues: CASSSYTSRGFTDTQYF. The V call is TRBV7-2, the J call TRBJ2-3, with D possibly TRBD1 on 5 matching bases. CDR3 length: 17 amino acids. Germline loops: CDR1 SGHTA, CDR2 FQGNSA. V lost 4 bases and J 3 bases, leaving 20 bases between the germline ends. The full variable domain, its missing parts supplied by reference TRBV7-2 and TRBJ2-3, is GAGVSQSPSNKVTEKGKDVELRCDPISGHTALYWYRQSLGQGLEFLIYFQGNSAPDKSGLPSDRFSAERTGGSVSTLTIQRTQQEDSAVYLCASSSYTSRGFTDTQYFGPGTRLTVL.

The chain is built from TRBV2 and TRBJ2-2; D possibly corresponds to TRBD1 (5 bases). CDR1 and CDR2 from the germline V gene are SNHLY and FYNNEI. The CDR3 is 13 amino acids. Trimming took off 10 bases at V and 1 base at J, with 10 bases between the two ends. The CDR3 here is CATQQENTGELFF. CDR3 DNA sequence: TGTGCCACTCAACAGGAGAACACCGGGGAGCTGTTTTTT. The whole variable domain, filled in from reference TRBV2 and TRBJ2-2, reads EPEVTQTPSHQVTQMGQEVILRCVPISNHLYFYWYRQILGQKVEFLVSFYNNEISEKSEIFDDQFSVERPDGSNFTLKIRSTKLEDSAMYFCATQQENTGELFFGEGSRLTVL.

This chain connects TRBV19 to TRBJ1-2, with TRBD1 identical over 8 bases. J was trimmed by 10 bases and V by 5 bases; bases with no gene match: 15. The CDR3 covers 15 residues. The germline CDR1 and CDR2 sequences are LNHDA and SQIVND (reference sequence). DNA of the CDR3: TGTGCCAGTAGTCCGGACAGGGCCACGGGGTGGATCTACACCTTC. Encoded protein: CASSPDRATGWIYTF.

The gene calls are TRBV28 and TRBJ1-4; the D is unclear. The V end was cut by 6 bases, the J end by 11 bases, with 16 bases between. Germline loops: CDR1 MDHEN, CDR2 SYDVKM. The length of the CDR3 is 13 residues. CDR3 sequence: CASSHSRVPKLFF. CDR3 nucleotides: TGTGCCAGCAGCCACTCGCGTGTGCCCAAACTGTTTTTT.

The V call is TRBV19, the J call TRBJ1-1, with D perhaps TRBD1 (5 bases). Trimming removed 7 bases at V and 1 base at J, with 13 bases between. Germline-derived CDR1 and CDR2 are LNHDA and SQIVND (reference sequence). The CDR3 covers 14 residues. The CDR3 loop reads CASTPGRANTEAFF. In nucleotides, the CDR3 is TGTGCCAGTACACCGGGCAGGGCGAACACTGAAGCTTTCTTT.

This clone was counted a few times. The same CDR3 also results from other DNA sequences found in this sample. The chain carries TRBV6-1 and TRBJ1-1, with D hard to call. The CDR3 length is 10 residues. From germline, CDR1 is MNHNS and CDR2 SASEGT. V was trimmed by 6 bases and J by 8 bases, leaving 7 bases between them. In DNA form, the CDR3 reads TGTGCCAGCAGGGCAAGGGAAGCTTTCTTT. Amino acid sequence: CASRAREAFF.

The chain carries TRBV11-1 and TRBJ1-1; the D gene is possibly TRBD1 (5 bases). Looked up from germline, CDR1 is SGHAT and CDR2 is FQDESV (reference sequence). This CDR3 spans 15 amino acids. V gave up 3 bases and J gave up 1 base, with 12 bases separating them. CDR3 DNA: TGTGCCAGCAGCTTTGATGGGACGGCGAACACTGAAGCTTTCTTT. This codes for CASSFDGTANTEAFF.